What follows are 27 T cell receptor beta chains derived from one specimen sequenced in a study of blood T cell repertoires in COVID-19. Produced via immunoSEQ multiplex PCR; TCRdb's table is partial and in-frame only. Here the sample spans some 150,000 clones, 80% to 85% being singletons. The sequenced sample was peripheral blood. These receptors originate from a woman aged 60-75 years with acute or convalescent COVID-19.

CDR3 in amino acids: CASTDRATTEAFF. The CDR3 nucleotides are TGTGCCAGCACAGACAGGGCTACTACTGAAGCTTTCTTT. V gene TRBV7-9 combines with J gene TRBJ1-1; 7 nucleotides match TRBD1. Trimming at V came to 7 bases and at J to 5 bases, leaving 7 bases not matched to a gene. Germline loops: CDR1 SEHNR, CDR2 FQNEAQ (reference sequence). The CDR3 runs to 13 residues.

This chain connects TRBV5-1 to TRBJ2-2; the D gene is possibly TRBD1 (5 bases). CDR3 size: 14 residues. Trimming stripped 7 bases from V and 8 bases from J, with 18 bases between. CDR1 is SGHRS, CDR2 YFSETQ, per germline. The CDR3 loop reads CASSDQGAYGELFF. Written as DNA, the CDR3 is TGCGCCAGCTCCGACCAGGGTGCCTATGGGGAGCTGTTTTTT. Full variable domain (missing parts from reference TRBV5-1 and TRBJ2-2): KAGVTQTPRYLIKTRGQQVTLSCSPISGHRSVSWYQQTPGQGLQFLFEYFSETQRNKGNFPGRFSGRQFSNSRSEMNVSTLELGDSALYLCASSDQGAYGELFFGEGSRLTVL.

This clone appeared a single time. The chain employs TRBV21-1 and TRBJ2-4; the table gives TRBD1 as D, unverified against the DNA. TRBV21-1 is a pseudogene segment. The CDR3 spans 17 residues. CDR3 sequence reads: CASSKVEWDRDRGKEYF. The CDR3 coding sequence is TGTGCCAGCAGCAAAGTCGAGTGGGACCGGGACAGGGGGAAAGAGTACTTC.

The chain joins TRBV3-1 (or the pseudogene TRBV3-2) to TRBJ2-7; 14 positions agree with TRBD2. V was clipped by 4 bases and J by 4 bases; unmatched bases: 9. CDR1 and CDR2 (germline): LGHDT, YNNKEL (reference sequence). This CDR3 is built from 17 residues. CDR3 nucleotides: TGTGCCAGCAGCCTTCGGACAGGACTAGCGGGAGGATACGAGCAGTACTTC. It encodes CASSLRTGLAGGYEQYF.

The V call is TRBV20-1, the J call TRBJ2-1, with 13 bases lining up with TRBD2. CDR3 length: 14 amino acids. The germline CDR1 and CDR2 sequences are DFQATT and SNEGSKA (reference sequence). The junction had 3 bases not matched to a gene; V was cut back by 3 bases and J by 7 bases. The DNA for the CDR3 is TGCAGTGCTAGTAGGACTAGCGGGAGTAATGAGCAGTTCTTC. It codes for CSASRTSGSNEQFF.

The chain uses TRBV28 and TRBJ1-2; 7 bases agree with TRBD1. CDR1 is MDHEN and CDR2 is SYDVKM in the germline V gene. The V gene end was trimmed by 3 bases and the J gene end by 7 bases; junction bases not matched to a gene: 8. The CDR3 spans 14 residues. The CDR3 DNA is TGTGCCAGCAGTTTCAGGGGGGTCCAGGGTGGCTACACCTTC. Its translation: CASSFRGVQGGYTF.

V gene TRBV30 combines with J gene TRBJ2-7; D not resolved. From germline, CDR1 is GTSNPN and CDR2 SVGIG (reference sequence). Trimming cost V 1 base and J 8 bases, with 9 bases left between them. The CDR3 has 11 amino acids. Here the CDR3 reads CAWSDSTKQYF. In nucleotides, the CDR3 is TGTGCCTGGAGTGACAGTACCAAGCAGTACTTC.

The chain has TRBV12-3 or TRBV12-4 and TRBJ2-7; the D is unclear. The CDR3 has 12 residues. Trimming cost V 7 bases and J 5 bases, with 12 bases left between them. In nucleotides, the CDR3 is TGTGCCAGCACCGACCTAGGCCACGAGCAGTACTTC. Protein: CASTDLGHEQYF.

The rearrangement uses TRBV5-4 and TRBJ1-2; D not certain. Trimming shortened V by 5 bases and J by 3 bases, and 11 bases separated the two germline ends. Germline-derived CDR1 and CDR2 are SGHNT and YYREEE (reference sequence). The CDR3 contains 13 residues. The CDR3 region has the DNA TGTGCCAGCAGGACCGACGGAGACTATGGCTACACCTTC. Encoded protein: CASRTDGDYGYTF.

The chain carries TRBV9 and TRBJ2-3, with 7 bases that match TRBD2. CDR3 length: 14 residues. CDR1 and CDR2 (germline): SGDLS, YYNGEE. With 0 bases clipped from V and 6 bases from J, the junction kept 4 bases outside the gene matches. CDR3 amino acids: CASSVVAGVDTQYF. In nucleotides, the CDR3 is TGTGCCAGCAGCGTAGTTGCGGGAGTTGATACGCAGTATTTT. The variable domain in full, with the rest retrieved from reference TRBV9 and TRBJ2-3, is DSGVTQTPKHLITATGQRVTLRCSPRSGDLSVYWYQQSLDQGLQFLIQYYNGEERAKGNILERFSAQQFPDLHSELNLSSLELGDSALYFCASSVVAGVDTQYFGPGTRLTVL.

The chain couples TRBV6-6 to TRBJ2-4, with TRBD2 matching over 8 bases. V dropped 11 bases and J dropped 8; count of bases not matched to a gene: 11. The CDR3 totals 13 residues. Germline CDR1 MNHNY, CDR2 SVGAGI (reference sequence). In DNA, the CDR3 is TGTGCCTCTGGGGGGGCGGGAGGAGACATTCAGTACTTC. Encoded protein: CASGGAGGDIQYF.

The V and J genes are TRBV7-2 and TRBJ1-4; D might be TRBD1 (5 bases). CDR3 length: 15 residues. V dropped 0 bases and J dropped 7 bases, with 12 bases sitting between them. Per the germline V gene, CDR1 is SGHTA and CDR2 is FQGNSA. CDR3 in amino acids: CASSLAAAGGEKLFF. The CDR3 DNA is TGTGCCAGCAGCTTAGCTGCGGCCGGGGGTGAAAAACTGTTTTTT.

The chain uses TRBV11-3 and TRBJ2-2, with D possibly being TRBD2 (6 bases). The germline CDR1 and CDR2 sequences are SGHNT and YENEEA. V shed 4 bases and J shed 0 bases, with 12 bases lying between them. The length of the CDR3 is 16 residues. CDR3 sequence (DNA): TGTGCCAGCAGCTCGGGGGACTGGGCGAACACCGGGGAGCTGTTTTTT. It codes for CASSSGDWANTGELFF.

This clone came up a few times. The chain has TRBV27 and TRBJ2-7, with TRBD2 matching 13 bases. The germline V gene encodes CDR1 MNHEY and CDR2 SMNVEV (reference sequence). This CDR3 has 16 amino acids. The V gene end was trimmed by 7 bases and the J gene end by 6 bases; junction bases not matched to a gene: 12. The CDR3 DNA reads TGTGCCAGCATTTCCTCCAATACTAGCGGGAGGGGCGAGCAGTACTTC. The encoded protein is CASISSNTSGRGEQYF.

The J gene is TRBJ2-2, the V gene TRBV6-2 or TRBV6-3; D possibly corresponds to TRBD2 (5 bases). Germline CDR1 MNHEY, CDR2 SVGEGT. This CDR3 contains 14 residues. Trimming took off 5 bases at V and 3 bases at J, with 10 bases between the two ends. In DNA form, the CDR3 reads TGTGCCAGCAGTATAGGAGGTTACACCGGGGAGCTGTTTTTT. It translates to CASSIGGYTGELFF.

This chain links TRBV4-1 with TRBJ2-5; maybe TRBD2 (6 bases). Germline CDR1 is MGHRA and CDR2 is YSYEKL. There are 14 residues in the CDR3. The V end was cut by 4 bases, the J end by 2 bases, with 11 bases between. CDR3 residues: CASSPSGLQETQYF. Here the CDR3 DNA reads TGCGCCAGCAGCCCCTCGGGACTTCAAGAGACCCAGTACTTC.

CDR3 sequence: CASSLTGFDEQFF. In nucleotides, the CDR3 is TGCGCCAGCAGCCTGACAGGGTTCGATGAGCAGTTCTTC. The chain has TRBV5-1 and TRBJ2-1; 7 nucleotides agree with TRBD1. The CDR3 length is 13 residues. With V trimmed by 4 bases and J by 8 bases, 6 bases remained unmatched. The germline V gene encodes CDR1 SGHRS and CDR2 YFSETQ.

The chain recombines TRBV5-1 with TRBJ1-2, with D perhaps TRBD1 (5 bases). CDR1 is SGHRS, CDR2 YFSETQ, per germline. This CDR3 is 15 amino acids long. The V gene lost 0 bases and the J gene lost 6 bases, with 15 bases spanning the gap. The CDR3 bases are TGCGCCAGCAGCTTGGAATGGGGGGTTGGTAATGGCTACACCTTC. This codes for CASSLEWGVGNGYTF.

V and J are TRBV11-2 and TRBJ1-1; 8 bases are shared with TRBD1. The CDR3 extends over 15 amino acids. V gave up 2 bases and J gave up 1 base; unmatched junction bases: 3. CDR1 is SGHAT and CDR2 is FQNNGV in the germline V gene. This CDR3 reads CASSLRTGWNTEAFF. CDR3 DNA: TGTGCCAGCAGCTTACGGACAGGGTGGAACACTGAAGCTTTCTTT. Supplemented by reference TRBV11-2 and TRBJ1-1, the full variable domain reads EAGVAQSPRYKIIEKRQSVAFWCNPISGHATLYWYQQILGQGPKLLIQFQNNGVVDDSQLPKDRFSAERLKGVDSTLKIQPAKLEDSAVYLCASSLRTGWNTEAFFGQGTRLTVV.

The chain is built from TRBV9 and TRBJ1-2; 9 bases match TRBD1. The V gene end was trimmed by 4 bases and the J gene end by 4 bases; junction bases not matched to a gene: 2. The CDR3 is 13 amino acids. Germline V CDR1 and CDR2: SGDLS, YYNGEE. CDR3 loop: CASSRDRAYGYTF. DNA for the CDR3: TGTGCCAGCAGCCGGGACAGGGCCTATGGCTACACCTTC.

The V gene is TRBV14, the J gene TRBJ2-7, with D possibly TRBD1 on 6 matching bases. Per the germline V gene, CDR1 is SGHDN and CDR2 is FVKESK. The V and J ends lost 3 bases and 2 bases respectively, with 11 bases between them. The CDR3 runs 14 residues. The CDR3 coding sequence is TGTGCCAGCAGCCAGTCTACAGGGACCTACGAGCAGTACTTC. Translating it yields CASSQSTGTYEQYF.

The rearrangement joins TRBV7-2 to TRBJ1-2; 7 nucleotides agree with TRBD1. With 7 bases clipped from V and 8 bases from J, the junction kept 4 bases outside the gene matches. This CDR3 is built from 11 residues. Germline V lookup: CDR1 SGHTA, CDR2 FQGNSA. DNA of the CDR3: TGTGCCAGCAACTCAGGGGGAGGCTACACCTTC. Encoded protein: CASNSGGGYTF. Based on the CDR3 plus reference TRBV7-2 and TRBJ1-2, the full variable domain is GAGVSQSPSNKVTEKGKDVELRCDPISGHTALYWYRQSLGQGLEFLIYFQGNSAPDKSGLPSDRFSAERTGGSVSTLTIQRTQQEDSAVYLCASNSGGGYTFGSGTRLTVV.

V is TRBV5-8 and J is TRBJ2-1, with a tentative D call TRBD2 (6 bases). The V gene lost 2 bases and the J gene lost 10 bases, with 19 bases spanning the gap. CDR3 length: 15 amino acids. The V gene's germline CDR1 is SGHTS and CDR2 YDEGEE. In DNA, the CDR3 is TGTGCCAGCAGCTTTAGCATCGTTTGGGGGGAGGAGCAGTTCTTC. Translation gives CASSFSIVWGEEQFF. The full variable domain, completed using reference TRBV5-8 and TRBJ2-1, is EAGVTQSPTHLIKTRGQQATLRCSPISGHTSVYWYQQALGLGLQFLLWYDEGEERNRGNFPPRFSGRQFPNYSSELNVNALELEDSALYLCASSFSIVWGEEQFFGPGTRLTVL.

The chain uses TRBV30 and TRBJ2-3, with TRBD2 matching over 13 bases. V lost 0 bases to trimming and J lost 5 bases; unmatched junction nucleotides: 5. Germline V lookup: CDR1 GTSNPN, CDR2 SVGIG (reference sequence). CDR3 length: 16 amino acids. CDR3 nucleotides: TGTGCCTGGAGTGTTGGACTAGCGGGAGCGAGAGATACGCAGTATTTT. Translation: CAWSVGLAGARDTQYF.

This clone was observed a handful of times. This CDR3 is CASSPDRGYEQYF. In DNA, the CDR3 is TGTGCCAGCAGCCCTGACAGGGGCTACGAGCAGTACTTC. The chain uses TRBV5-4 and TRBJ2-7, with 8 nucleotides matching TRBD1. CDR3 length: 13 residues. CDR1 is SGHNT and CDR2 is YYREEE in the germline V gene (reference sequence). V lost 4 bases to trimming and J lost 3 bases; unmatched junction nucleotides: 3.

The V gene is TRBV25-1, the J gene TRBJ1-1; D is unclear. CDR1 is MGHDK and CDR2 is SYGVNS in the germline V gene. The germline V and J ends were trimmed by 1 base and 1 base, with 10 bases remaining between them. There are 15 residues in the CDR3. The CDR3 sequence is CASSELWAGNTEAFF. The CDR3 DNA reads TGTGCCAGCAGTGAATTGTGGGCAGGGAACACTGAAGCTTTCTTT.

This chain uses TRBV25-1 with TRBJ2-1; D is perhaps TRBD1 (5 bases). The V and J ends lost 4 bases and 3 bases respectively, with 16 bases between them. This CDR3 comprises 16 residues. Germline V gene data show CDR1 as MGHDK and CDR2 as SYGVNS. The CDR3 region is CASSGDRERVYNEQFF. CDR3 coding DNA: TGTGCCAGCAGTGGCGACAGAGAGAGAGTCTACAATGAGCAGTTCTTC.